Listed below are T cell receptor beta chains from one sample, sequenced in a study of T cells in Graves' hyperthyroidism and ophthalmopathy. TCRdb passed the multiplex PCR reads through MiXCR, listing each CDR3 protein once. This sample has some 270,000 distinct CDR3 sequences; approximately 24% occur once, and the top ten carry 35% to 40%. The specimen was blood. These receptors were obtained from a woman aged 40 to 50 with Graves' ophthalmopathy. CDR3s include the opening cysteine and the closing phenylalanine or tryptophan. Each record gives: clone size, J gene, D gene, V gene, CDR3 protein, CDR3 DNA. A D gene is named only where the DNA matches it firmly. Clone size, where shown, is once, few, many, or a class for clones that have expanded.

abundance: many
j_gene: TRBJ1-1
d_gene: .
v_gene: TRBV5-5
CDR3aa: CASSLASLGTEAFF
CDR3nt: TGTGCCAGCAGCTTGGCATCTTTGGGCACTGAAGCTTTCTTT

abundance: many
j_gene: TRBJ1-5
d_gene: .
v_gene: TRBV20-1
CDR3aa: CSAQRTAGNQPQHF
CDR3nt: TGCAGTGCCCAACGCACGGCAGGGAATCAGCCCCAGCATTTT

abundance: many
j_gene: TRBJ2-7
d_gene: TRBD2
v_gene: TRBV27
CDR3aa: CASSQTSGLYEQYF
CDR3nt: TGTGCCAGCAGTCAAACTAGCGGACTCTACGAGCAGTACTTC

abundance: many
j_gene: TRBJ2-7
d_gene: TRBD2
v_gene: TRBV6-1
CDR3aa: CASSEFGGGPYEQYF
CDR3nt: TGTGCCAGCAGTGAATTTGGGGGAGGGCCTTACGAGCAGTACTTC

abundance: many
j_gene: TRBJ2-7
d_gene: TRBD2
v_gene: TRBV9
CDR3aa: CASSVASPGLAGVVEQYF
CDR3nt: TGTGCCAGCAGCGTTGCCTCGCCGGGACTAGCGGGAGTCGTCGAGCAGTACTTC

abundance: many
j_gene: TRBJ2-5
d_gene: .
v_gene: TRBV28
CDR3aa: CASRDIRALMETQYF
CDR3nt: TGTGCCAGCAGAGATATTAGAGCCCTTATGGAGACCCAGTACTTC

abundance: many
j_gene: TRBJ1-2
d_gene: .
v_gene: TRBV4-1
CDR3aa: CASSREGGYTF
CDR3nt: TGCGCCAGCAGTCGAGAGGGTGGCTACACCTTC

abundance: .
j_gene: TRBJ2-7
d_gene: .
v_gene: TRBV11-1
CDR3aa: CASSLAGTSPSSYEQYF
CDR3nt: TGTGCCAGCAGCTTAGCGGGGACTTCTCCAAGCTCCTACGAGCAGTACTTC

abundance: many
j_gene: TRBJ1-5
d_gene: .
v_gene: TRBV28
CDR3aa: CASSSGSNQPQHF
CDR3nt: TGTGCCAGCAGTTCTGGTAGCAATCAGCCCCAGCATTTT

abundance: many
j_gene: TRBJ2-7
d_gene: TRBD1
v_gene: TRBV4-1
CDR3aa: CASSQAPGQGEYEQYF
CDR3nt: TGCGCCAGCAGCCAAGCCCCGGGACAGGGGGAGTACGAGCAGTACTTC

abundance: many
j_gene: TRBJ1-1
d_gene: .
v_gene: TRBV27
CDR3aa: CASSLAGFGHTEAFF
CDR3nt: TGTGCCAGCAGTTTAGCGGGATTTGGGCATACTGAAGCTTTCTTT

abundance: .
j_gene: TRBJ1-3
d_gene: .
v_gene: TRBV29-1
CDR3aa: CSVEGEGGSSGNTIYF
CDR3nt: TGCAGCGTTGAAGGAGAAGGGGGGAGCTCTGGAAACACCATATATTTT

abundance: .
j_gene: TRBJ1-5
d_gene: .
v_gene: TRBV27
CDR3aa: CASSLMRDQPQHF
CDR3nt: TGTGCCAGCAGCCTCATGCGGGATCAGCCCCAGCATTTT

abundance: .
j_gene: TRBJ1-2
d_gene: .
v_gene: TRBV6-1
CDR3aa: CASRLQGGNYGYTF
CDR3nt: TGTGCCAGCAGACTTCAAGGGGGGAACTATGGCTACACCTTC

abundance: many
j_gene: TRBJ2-7
d_gene: TRBD1
v_gene: TRBV4-1
CDR3aa: CASSNRGGRGHEQYF
CDR3nt: TGCGCCAGCAGCAACCGAGGCGGCAGGGGGCACGAGCAGTACTTC

abundance: many
j_gene: TRBJ2-5
d_gene: .
v_gene: TRBV28
CDR3aa: CASSLPGFQETQYF
CDR3nt: TGTGCCAGCAGTTTGCCAGGATTCCAAGAGACCCAGTACTTC

abundance: many
j_gene: TRBJ2-7
d_gene: .
v_gene: TRBV12-3/TRBV12-4
CDR3aa: CASLDSVAYEQYF
CDR3nt: TGTGCCAGCCTGGACAGTGTGGCCTACGAGCAGTACTTC

abundance: many
j_gene: TRBJ2-5
d_gene: TRBD2
v_gene: TRBV5-1
CDR3aa: CASSLEVAGVGETQYF
CDR3nt: TGCGCCAGCAGCTTGGAGGTAGCGGGCGTGGGGGAGACCCAGTACTTC

abundance: .
j_gene: TRBJ2-5
d_gene: TRBD2
v_gene: TRBV12-3/TRBV12-4
CDR3aa: CASRSSGVQETQYF
CDR3nt: TGTGCCAGCAGGTCAAGCGGGGTTCAAGAGACCCAGTACTTC

abundance: few
j_gene: TRBJ1-1
d_gene: TRBD1
v_gene: TRBV28
CDR3aa: CASTMTGATTNLGAFF
CDR3nt: TGTGCCAGCACGATGACAGGGGCCACTACTAATCTAGGAGCTTTCTTT

abundance: few
j_gene: TRBJ2-2
d_gene: .
v_gene: TRBV28
CDR3aa: CASSAQGTGELFF
CDR3nt: TGTGCCAGCAGTGCACAGGGAACCGGGGAGCTGTTTTTT

abundance: many
j_gene: TRBJ2-2
d_gene: TRBD2
v_gene: TRBV19
CDR3aa: CASSRGLAGFTGELFF
CDR3nt: TGTGCCAGTAGTAGGGGGCTAGCGGGATTCACCGGGGAGCTGTTTTTT

abundance: few
j_gene: TRBJ1-6
d_gene: .
v_gene: TRBV11-1
CDR3aa: CASSMDSPLHF
CDR3nt: TGTGCCAGCAGCATGGATTCACCCCTCCACTTT

abundance: many
j_gene: TRBJ2-7
d_gene: TRBD1
v_gene: TRBV20-1
CDR3aa: CSAGGNRYEQYF
CDR3nt: TGCAGCGCAGGGGGCAACAGATACGAGCAGTACTTC

abundance: many
j_gene: TRBJ1-3
d_gene: .
v_gene: TRBV7-8
CDR3aa: CASSLGQNSGNTIYF
CDR3nt: TGTGCCAGCAGCTTAGGACAGAACTCTGGAAACACCATATATTTT

abundance: many
j_gene: TRBJ2-2
d_gene: TRBD2
v_gene: TRBV6-5
CDR3aa: CASSYTRTSGSSGELFF
CDR3nt: TGTGCCAGCAGTTACACCCGGACTAGCGGGAGTTCCGGGGAGCTGTTTTTT

abundance: many
j_gene: TRBJ1-2
d_gene: TRBD1
v_gene: TRBV12-3/TRBV12-4
CDR3aa: CASSFTNDRVGGYTF
CDR3nt: TGTGCCAGCAGTTTCACTAACGACAGGGTTGGGGGCTACACCTTC

abundance: many
j_gene: TRBJ1-1
d_gene: .
v_gene: TRBV15
CDR3aa: CATSPSWSDTEAFF
CDR3nt: TGTGCCACCAGCCCCTCGTGGAGCGACACTGAAGCTTTCTTT

abundance: many
j_gene: TRBJ2-7
d_gene: .
v_gene: TRBV29-1
CDR3aa: CSVAGYRYEQYF
CDR3nt: TGCAGCGTTGCGGGGTACCGCTACGAGCAGTACTTC

abundance: many
j_gene: TRBJ1-5
d_gene: .
v_gene: TRBV5-5
CDR3aa: CASSPRWDANQPQHF
CDR3nt: TGTGCCAGCAGCCCTCGGTGGGACGCCAATCAGCCCCAGCATTTT

abundance: .
j_gene: TRBJ2-2
d_gene: TRBD2
v_gene: TRBV5-1
CDR3aa: CASSLWIAGGLTGELFF
CDR3nt: TGCGCCAGCAGCTTGTGGATAGCGGGAGGTCTAACCGGGGAGCTGTTTTTT

abundance: .
j_gene: TRBJ1-2
d_gene: .
v_gene: TRBV7-2
CDR3aa: CAATTSQGHYGYTF
CDR3nt: TGTGCCGCCACGACAAGCCAGGGCCACTATGGCTACACCTTC